This passage covers 14 T cell receptor beta chains from one sample sequenced in a study of blood T cell repertoires in COVID-19. Measured with immunoSEQ multiplex PCR; TCRdb has only the in-frame clones, and not every one. The table records 400,000 to 450,000 clones, around 91% of them present only once. The specimen was peripheral blood. The receptors were gathered from a woman in her forties with COVID-19, enrolled during active disease.

The chain has TRBV10-3 and TRBJ1-4; no definite D call. The ends were cut back, 1 base at V and 7 bases at J, with 10 bases in the middle. The CDR3 is 14 amino acids. The germline V gene has CDR1 ENHRY and CDR2 SYGVKD. As DNA, the CDR3 is TGTGCCATCAGTGAGTTACAGCCCTTTGAAAAACTGTTTTTT. It specifies CAISELQPFEKLFF.

Only one count was recorded for this clone. The chain carries TRBV28 and TRBJ1-4, with D possibly being TRBD1 (5 bases). The CDR3 has 17 residues. Germline CDR1 MDHEN, CDR2 SYDVKM. V lost 3 bases, J lost 0 bases, and 14 bases lay in between. The CDR3 bases are TGTGCCAGCAGTTTGGCAGGGTTTAAGGCAACTAATGAAAAACTGTTTTTT. Protein sequence: CASSLAGFKATNEKLFF.

The V and J genes are TRBV16 and TRBJ2-5; perhaps TRBD2 as D (6 bases). CDR1 KGHSY and CDR2 FQNENV come from the germline V gene. The CDR3 has 15 amino acids. Deletions cut 3 bases from V and 3 bases from J, with 14 bases between. The CDR3 DNA sequence: TGTGCCAGCAGCCACCCCAGACTAGGGGAAGAGACCCAGTACTTC. Its translation is CASSHPRLGEETQYF. The variable domain in full, with the rest retrieved from reference TRBV16 and TRBJ2-5, is GEEVAQTPKHLVRGEGQKAKLYCAPIKGHSYVFWYQQVLKNEFKFLISFQNENVFDETGMPKERFSAKCLPNSPCSLEIQATKLEDSAVYFCASSHPRLGEETQYFGPGTRLLVL.

The chain combines TRBV30 with TRBJ2-5; D perhaps matches TRBD2 (6 bases). Germline V gene sequence: CDR1 GTSNPN, CDR2 SVGIG (reference sequence). V was cut by 3 bases and J by 4 bases, with 12 bases left in between. This CDR3 region has 13 residues. The CDR3 region has the DNA TGTGCCTGGAGGATGGACGGGAGAGAGACCCAGTACTTC. This sequence encodes CAWRMDGRETQYF.

The CDR3 DNA sequence: TGTGCCAGCAGTGAAACAGGGGGCGGACTCTATGGCTACACCTTC. Its protein is CASSETGGGLYGYTF. The rearrangement links TRBV2 to TRBJ1-2; 9 positions match TRBD1. The ends lost 2 bases at V and 4 bases at J; junction bases unmatched: 5. Germline V lookup: CDR1 SNHLY, CDR2 FYNNEI. This CDR3 spans 15 amino acids.

The rearrangement joins TRBV19 to TRBJ1-4; TRBD1 aligns across 7 bases. Germline assignment: CDR1 LNHDA and CDR2 SQIVND (reference sequence). The CDR3 sequence is 13 residues long. Trimming cost V 7 bases and J 4 bases; bases outside gene matches: 3. CDR3 nucleotides: TGTGCCAGTAAGACAGGGAATAATGAAAAACTGTTTTTT. Its protein product is CASKTGNNEKLFF.

The chain is built from TRBV27 and TRBJ1-1, with 9 bases that match TRBD1. The germline V gene encodes CDR1 MNHEY and CDR2 SMNVEV (reference sequence). This CDR3 has 12 residues. The V gene end was trimmed by 6 bases and the J gene end by 7 bases; junction bases not matched to a gene: 3. CDR3: CASRRQGDEAFF. CDR3 bases: TGTGCCAGCAGGCGACAGGGGGATGAAGCTTTCTTT.

The chain is built from TRBV29-1 and TRBJ1-4; weak D call: TRBD1 (5 bases). This CDR3 is 13 amino acids long. CDR1 SQVTM and CDR2 ANQGSEA come from the germline V gene. Between the trimmed V and J ends, which lost 4 bases and 4 bases, there was a span of 10 bases. The CDR3 coding sequence is TGCAGCGTTGGGGCCGGGGGTAATGAAAAACTGTTTTTT. Translation gives CSVGAGGNEKLFF.

The chain employs TRBV7-8 and TRBJ1-5; D is undetermined. With 0 bases removed from V and 7 bases from J, the gap between germline ends came to 7 bases. CDR1 and CDR2 (germline): SGHVS, FQNEAQ. This CDR3 has 13 amino acids. The CDR3 DNA is TGTGCCAGCAGCTTAGCGGAGGGACAGCCCCAGCATTTT. Residues: CASSLAEGQPQHF.

V is TRBV2 and J is TRBJ1-1, with D tentatively TRBD1 (5 bases). Trimming pared 8 bases from V and 4 bases from J, leaving 17 bases between. CDR1 and CDR2 from the germline V gene are SNHLY and FYNNEI. The CDR3 totals 14 residues. DNA of the CDR3: TGTGCCAGCCAAACTGGACTAGGGGTCACTGAAGCTTTCTTT. Translation gives CASQTGLGVTEAFF. The complete variable domain, with remaining parts taken from reference TRBV2 and TRBJ1-1, reads EPEVTQTPSHQVTQMGQEVILRCVPISNHLYFYWYRQILGQKVEFLVSFYNNEISEKSEIFDDQFSVERPDGSNFTLKIRSTKLEDSAMYFCASQTGLGVTEAFFGQGTRLTVV.

The V gene is TRBV6-2 or TRBV6-3, the J gene TRBJ2-3, with D tentatively TRBD2 (6 bases). From germline, CDR1 is MNHEY and CDR2 SVGEGT. The CDR3 runs 15 residues. V was trimmed by 7 bases and J by 2 bases, leaving 16 bases between them. The CDR3 DNA reads TGTGCCAGCACCCCTTTGGGGGGATACACAGATACGCAGTATTTT. Translating it yields CASTPLGGYTDTQYF.

The CDR3 here is CASVSRTGLVTEAFF. For the CDR3, the DNA is TGTGCCAGTGTTTCTAGGACAGGGTTGGTCACTGAAGCTTTCTTT. J is TRBJ1-1 and V is TRBV27; TRBD1 aligns across 8 bases. Per germline, CDR1 MNHEY and CDR2 SMNVEV (reference sequence). The CDR3 spans 15 residues. V trimming: 9 bases; J trimming: 4 bases; junction bases outside the gene matches: 13.

This chain joins TRBV15 and TRBJ2-1; D unresolved. The germline gives CDR1 LNHNV, CDR2 YYDKDF (reference sequence). The germline V and J ends were trimmed by 7 bases and 0 bases, with 10 bases remaining between them. This CDR3 region has 14 residues. Here the CDR3 DNA reads TGTGCCACCAACCGGCAGGACTCCTACAATGAGCAGTTCTTC. Translation gives CATNRQDSYNEQFF.

A note on this clone: Distinct nucleotide sequences in the sample also encode this CDR3. V is TRBV11-3 and J is TRBJ1-1; no firm D call. V dropped 5 bases and J dropped 2 bases, with 12 bases sitting between them. Germline V gives CDR1 SGHNT, CDR2 YENEEA. CDR3 size: 14 residues. The CDR3 DNA reads TGTGCCAGCAGCCCCGGACGGGGAAACACTGAAGCTTTCTTT. Translated, it gives CASSPGRGNTEAFF.